Listed below are T cell receptor beta chains from one sample, sequenced in a study of CD8 T cells in Susac syndrome. Each CDR3 protein gets one entry after TCRdb re-called the immunoSEQ multiplex PCR reads with MiXCR. The repertoire holds roughly 120,000 distinct CDR3 sequences, with approximately 94% as singletons. The sequencing input was CD4+ T cells from PBMCs. These receptors were collected from a human donor with multiple sclerosis. CDR3s include the opening cysteine and the closing phenylalanine or tryptophan. Fields, in order: CDR3 DNA, CDR3 protein, D gene, clone size, J gene, CDR3 length, V gene. A D gene is named only where the DNA matches it firmly. Some rows mark clone size as missing; the rest say once, few, many or name a class of expanded clone.

CDR3 DNA: TGTGCCAGCAGCATCCCCCTCCTACAGGGTTCGACCGGGGAGCTGTTTTTT; CDR3 protein: CASSIPLLQGSTGELFF; D gene: NA; clone size: NA; J gene: TRBJ2-2; CDR3 length: 17; V gene: TRBV13
CDR3 DNA: TGCAGTGCTGAACAGGGGGCGCGTAATGAAAAACTGTTTTTT; CDR3 protein: CSAEQGARNEKLFF; D gene: TRBD1; clone size: NA; J gene: TRBJ1-4; CDR3 length: 14; V gene: TRBV20-1
CDR3 DNA: TGCACCAGCAGCCAAGAGGGCGGCGTGAACACTGAAGCTTTCTTT; CDR3 protein: CTSSQEGGVNTEAFF; D gene: NA; clone size: NA; J gene: TRBJ1-1; CDR3 length: 15; V gene: TRBV1
CDR3 DNA: TGTGCCAGCAGTTTTTCGGTAGCTGTGGGAGGGGAGCAGTTCTTC; CDR3 protein: CASSFSVAVGGEQFF; D gene: TRBD2; clone size: NA; J gene: TRBJ2-1; CDR3 length: 15; V gene: TRBV27
CDR3 DNA: TGTGCCAGCAGCCTGGGACAGGGGATGAACACTGAAGCTTTCTTT; CDR3 protein: CASSLGQGMNTEAFF; D gene: TRBD1; clone size: NA; J gene: TRBJ1-1; CDR3 length: 15; V gene: TRBV5-6
CDR3 DNA: TGCGCCAGCAGCTTTGTCACAGATGGAACTGAAGCTTTCTTT; CDR3 protein: CASSFVTDGTEAFF; D gene: NA; clone size: few; J gene: TRBJ1-1; CDR3 length: 14; V gene: TRBV5-1
CDR3 DNA: TGTGCCAGCGGACAGACGAACACCGGGGAGCTGTTTTTT; CDR3 protein: CASGQTNTGELFF; D gene: NA; clone size: NA; J gene: TRBJ2-2; CDR3 length: 13; V gene: TRBV19
CDR3 DNA: TGTGCCAGTACCCCCTCGAGGCTAAACACTGAAGCTTTCTTT; CDR3 protein: CASTPSRLNTEAFF; D gene: NA; clone size: NA; J gene: TRBJ1-1; CDR3 length: 14; V gene: TRBV19
CDR3 DNA: TGTGCCAGCAGTTACGGGGCAGGAGGGATGAAAGATACGCAGTATTTT; CDR3 protein: CASSYGAGGMKDTQYF; D gene: NA; clone size: NA; J gene: TRBJ2-3; CDR3 length: 16; V gene: TRBV6-5
CDR3 DNA: TGTGCCAGCCGATACAGGGCCCATGGCTACACCTTC; CDR3 protein: CASRYRAHGYTF; D gene: NA; clone size: NA; J gene: TRBJ1-2; CDR3 length: 12; V gene: TRBV2
CDR3 DNA: TGTGCCTGGAGTGGCAGGGGGGAAGAGCAGTACTTC; CDR3 protein: CAWSGRGEEQYF; D gene: NA; clone size: NA; J gene: TRBJ2-7; CDR3 length: 12; V gene: TRBV30
CDR3 DNA: TGTGCCAGCAGCCATTTATCGGACAGTTCCTACGAGCAGTACTTC; CDR3 protein: CASSHLSDSSYEQYF; D gene: NA; clone size: NA; J gene: TRBJ2-7; CDR3 length: 15; V gene: TRBV7-2
CDR3 DNA: TGTGCCAGCAGCCAAGCTGGGCCTTTTTTCACCGGGGAGCTGTTTTTT; CDR3 protein: CASSQAGPFFTGELFF; D gene: NA; clone size: NA; J gene: TRBJ2-2; CDR3 length: 16; V gene: TRBV14
CDR3 DNA: TGTGCCAGCCGGGACAGTCCCAACTCTGGGGCCAACGTCCTGACTTTC; CDR3 protein: CASRDSPNSGANVLTF; D gene: TRBD1; clone size: NA; J gene: TRBJ2-6; CDR3 length: 16; V gene: TRBV19
CDR3 DNA: TGTGCCACCAGCCCGAACAGGGGAGGGACCGGGGAGCTGTTTTTT; CDR3 protein: CATSPNRGGTGELFF; D gene: NA; clone size: NA; J gene: TRBJ2-2; CDR3 length: 15; V gene: TRBV7-9
CDR3 DNA: TGCCCCCAATGGCGGGAACAGCAGTTCTTC; CDR3 protein: CPQWREQQFF; D gene: NA; clone size: NA; J gene: TRBJ2-1; CDR3 length: 10; V gene: TRBV20-1
CDR3 DNA: TGCGCCAGCAGCCGCAACGGAGCGGGAGATACGCAGTATTTT; CDR3 protein: CASSRNGAGDTQYF; D gene: NA; clone size: NA; J gene: TRBJ2-3; CDR3 length: 14; V gene: TRBV5-1
CDR3 DNA: TGTGCCAGCAGTTTTACTGGAAGGGGAGGATATGGCTACACCTTC; CDR3 protein: CASSFTGRGGYGYTF; D gene: NA; clone size: NA; J gene: TRBJ1-2; CDR3 length: 15; V gene: TRBV12-3/TRBV12-4
CDR3 DNA: TGTGCCAGCAGTCCCCAAGCGGGAACGAACACCGGGGAGCTGTTTTTT; CDR3 protein: CASSPQAGTNTGELFF; D gene: TRBD2; clone size: NA; J gene: TRBJ2-2; CDR3 length: 16; V gene: TRBV6-1
CDR3 DNA: TGTGCCAGCAGGGAGACAGGGGCCTACGAGCAGTACTTC; CDR3 protein: CASRETGAYEQYF; D gene: TRBD1; clone size: NA; J gene: TRBJ2-7; CDR3 length: 13; V gene: TRBV25-1
CDR3 DNA: TGCGCCAGCAGCTTGCCACCAAGGGGGTCCCAAGAGACCCAGTACTTC; CDR3 protein: CASSLPPRGSQETQYF; D gene: NA; clone size: NA; J gene: TRBJ2-5; CDR3 length: 16; V gene: TRBV5-1
CDR3 DNA: TGTGCCAGCAGTTACTCGACCCAGGGGACCACTGAAGCTTTCTTT; CDR3 protein: CASSYSTQGTTEAFF; D gene: NA; clone size: NA; J gene: TRBJ1-1; CDR3 length: 15; V gene: TRBV6-5
CDR3 DNA: TGTGCCAGCAGCCAAGATGTTGGAACAAGGCTAGGGACCCAGTACTTC; CDR3 protein: CASSQDVGTRLGTQYF; D gene: NA; clone size: NA; J gene: TRBJ2-5; CDR3 length: 16; V gene: TRBV3-1
CDR3 DNA: TGTGCCAGCAGCTCCTTCGATGGAAAGGGCTCCTACGAGCAGTACTTC; CDR3 protein: CASSSFDGKGSYEQYF; D gene: NA; clone size: NA; J gene: TRBJ2-7; CDR3 length: 16; V gene: TRBV7-9
CDR3 DNA: TGTGCCAGCAGCCAATACGGGTCAGCCGGGACTGAAGCTTTCTTT; CDR3 protein: CASSQYGSAGTEAFF; D gene: NA; clone size: NA; J gene: TRBJ1-1; CDR3 length: 15; V gene: TRBV3-1
CDR3 DNA: TGCAGCGTTGACAGGTCCTATGGCTACACCTTC; CDR3 protein: CSVDRSYGYTF; D gene: NA; clone size: NA; J gene: TRBJ1-2; CDR3 length: 11; V gene: TRBV29-1
CDR3 DNA: TGTGCCAGCAGTTACTACTCCTCGGTGGGCGGGAGGTTGGATACGCAGTATTTT; CDR3 protein: CASSYYSSVGGRLDTQYF; D gene: TRBD2; clone size: NA; J gene: TRBJ2-3; CDR3 length: 18; V gene: TRBV6-5
CDR3 DNA: TGTGCCAGCAGTTTTGCAGGGGTGGCCGAGCAGTACTTC; CDR3 protein: CASSFAGVAEQYF; D gene: NA; clone size: NA; J gene: TRBJ2-7; CDR3 length: 13; V gene: TRBV6-2/TRBV6-3
CDR3 DNA: TGTGCCAGCAGCGACAGGGATCGTGAGACCCAGTACTTC; CDR3 protein: CASSDRDRETQYF; D gene: TRBD1; clone size: NA; J gene: TRBJ2-5; CDR3 length: 13; V gene: TRBV5-4
CDR3 DNA: TGTGCCAGCAGTTCCACCCTAAGAGGCAGAGATGGCTACACCTTC; CDR3 protein: CASSSTLRGRDGYTF; D gene: NA; clone size: NA; J gene: TRBJ1-2; CDR3 length: 15; V gene: TRBV12-3/TRBV12-4
CDR3 DNA: TGTGCCAGCAGCTACCGGGACAGGGTCTCTGGAAACACCATATATTTT; CDR3 protein: CASSYRDRVSGNTIYF; D gene: TRBD1; clone size: once; J gene: TRBJ1-3; CDR3 length: 16; V gene: TRBV3-1
CDR3 DNA: TGTGCCAGCAGCCAAGACGGCCTGCCCCAGCATTTT; CDR3 protein: CASSQDGLPQHF; D gene: NA; clone size: NA; J gene: TRBJ1-5; CDR3 length: 12; V gene: TRBV5-4
CDR3 DNA: TGTGCCAGCTCACAACTCCCGGGACAGAGGTATGGCTACACCTTC; CDR3 protein: CASSQLPGQRYGYTF; D gene: TRBD1; clone size: NA; J gene: TRBJ1-2; CDR3 length: 15; V gene: TRBV18
CDR3 DNA: TGCAGTGCTAGACAAACAGGGAAAATGAACACTGAAGCTTTCTTT; CDR3 protein: CSARQTGKMNTEAFF; D gene: NA; clone size: NA; J gene: TRBJ1-1; CDR3 length: 15; V gene: TRBV20-1
CDR3 DNA: TGTGCCAGCAGTTACTCGACTGGGGCTGGTCCCGGGGAGCTGTTTTTT; CDR3 protein: CASSYSTGAGPGELFF; D gene: NA; clone size: NA; J gene: TRBJ2-2; CDR3 length: 16; V gene: TRBV6-5
CDR3 DNA: TGTGCCAGCAGTCAGAGTTATAGCAATCAGCCCCAGCATTTT; CDR3 protein: CASSQSYSNQPQHF; D gene: NA; clone size: NA; J gene: TRBJ1-5; CDR3 length: 14; V gene: TRBV2
CDR3 DNA: TGTGCCAGCAGCTTGGTTGGAGGGCCCTCCTACGAGCAGTACTTC; CDR3 protein: CASSLVGGPSYEQYF; D gene: NA; clone size: NA; J gene: TRBJ2-7; CDR3 length: 15; V gene: TRBV5-6
CDR3 DNA: TGTGCCAGCAGCTTTATCACCCAAACAGGTTCCTACGAGCAGTACTTC; CDR3 protein: CASSFITQTGSYEQYF; D gene: NA; clone size: NA; J gene: TRBJ2-7; CDR3 length: 16; V gene: TRBV7-8
CDR3 DNA: TGTGCCAGCAGCTTGGATGCAGGGGTCAGTGAAAAACTGTTTTTT; CDR3 protein: CASSLDAGVSEKLFF; D gene: NA; clone size: NA; J gene: TRBJ1-4; CDR3 length: 15; V gene: TRBV5-4
CDR3 DNA: TGTGCCAGTAGTATAGAGAGTTACAATGAGCAGTTCTTC; CDR3 protein: CASSIESYNEQFF; D gene: NA; clone size: once; J gene: TRBJ2-1; CDR3 length: 13; V gene: TRBV19
CDR3 DNA: TGTGCCAGCAGCCGGGTAGCCGGCACTGAAGCTTTCTTT; CDR3 protein: CASSRVAGTEAFF; D gene: NA; clone size: NA; J gene: TRBJ1-1; CDR3 length: 13; V gene: TRBV6-2/TRBV6-3
CDR3 DNA: TGTGCCAGCAGTTACAGCTGGCAGCTTCTAGCCAAAAACATTCAGTACTTC; CDR3 protein: CASSYSWQLLAKNIQYF; D gene: NA; clone size: NA; J gene: TRBJ2-4; CDR3 length: 17; V gene: TRBV6-5
CDR3 DNA: TGTGCCAGCAGAGTGGGGTCCGCTAATGAAAAACTGTTTTTT; CDR3 protein: CASRVGSANEKLFF; D gene: NA; clone size: NA; J gene: TRBJ1-4; CDR3 length: 14; V gene: TRBV7-9
CDR3 DNA: TGTGCCAGCAGCCAGGGACATTACGGCTACACCTTC; CDR3 protein: CASSQGHYGYTF; D gene: NA; clone size: NA; J gene: TRBJ1-2; CDR3 length: 12; V gene: TRBV3-1
CDR3 DNA: TGTGCCACCAGCAGAGGGGAGCACGAGCAGTACTTC; CDR3 protein: CATSRGEHEQYF; D gene: NA; clone size: NA; J gene: TRBJ2-7; CDR3 length: 12; V gene: TRBV15
CDR3 DNA: TGTGCCATCAGTGGGACGGGGGGCTATGGCTACACCTTC; CDR3 protein: CAISGTGGYGYTF; D gene: NA; clone size: NA; J gene: TRBJ1-2; CDR3 length: 13; V gene: TRBV10-3
CDR3 DNA: TGTGCCAGCAGCTCTTTTGGCGGGGGCGTTCACAATGAGCAGTTCTTC; CDR3 protein: CASSSFGGGVHNEQFF; D gene: NA; clone size: NA; J gene: TRBJ2-1; CDR3 length: 16; V gene: TRBV7-2
CDR3 DNA: TGTGCCAGCAGCCGCAGGGGGGGAAATGTCGGGGAGCTGTTTTTT; CDR3 protein: CASSRRGGNVGELFF; D gene: NA; clone size: NA; J gene: TRBJ2-2; CDR3 length: 15; V gene: TRBV6-5
CDR3 DNA: TGTGCCAGTAGTATTCGGGTGGACTACGAGCAGTACTTC; CDR3 protein: CASSIRVDYEQYF; D gene: NA; clone size: NA; J gene: TRBJ2-7; CDR3 length: 13; V gene: TRBV19
CDR3 DNA: TGTGCCAGCAGCTTGGGCGGTGGAAACACCATATATTTT; CDR3 protein: CASSLGGGNTIYF; D gene: NA; clone size: NA; J gene: TRBJ1-3; CDR3 length: 13; V gene: TRBV7-9
CDR3 DNA: TGTGCCACCAGTGATTCGGGAGAAAGGCTCAATGAGCAGTTCTTC; CDR3 protein: CATSDSGERLNEQFF; D gene: NA; clone size: NA; J gene: TRBJ2-1; CDR3 length: 15; V gene: TRBV24-1
CDR3 DNA: TGTGCCCAACAGGTGAACTACGAGCAGTACTTC; CDR3 protein: CAQQVNYEQYF; D gene: NA; clone size: NA; J gene: TRBJ2-7; CDR3 length: 11; V gene: TRBV30
CDR3 DNA: TGTGCCAGCAGTGTTATTCAGGGCAGCGAGCAGTACTTC; CDR3 protein: CASSVIQGSEQYF; D gene: NA; clone size: NA; J gene: TRBJ2-7; CDR3 length: 13; V gene: TRBV2
CDR3 DNA: TGTGCCACCAGTGATCCATCGAGGGGAAATGAGCAGTTCTTC; CDR3 protein: CATSDPSRGNEQFF; D gene: NA; clone size: NA; J gene: TRBJ2-1; CDR3 length: 14; V gene: TRBV24-1
CDR3 DNA: TGTGCCAGCAGTTTCCCGGCGGGGGTCACTGAAGCTTTCTTT; CDR3 protein: CASSFPAGVTEAFF; D gene: NA; clone size: NA; J gene: TRBJ1-1; CDR3 length: 14; V gene: TRBV5-6
CDR3 DNA: TGTGCCAGCAGCCAAGATCAAGCGACAGCCGAAGCTTTCTTT; CDR3 protein: CASSQDQATAEAFF; D gene: NA; clone size: NA; J gene: TRBJ1-1; CDR3 length: 14; V gene: TRBV14